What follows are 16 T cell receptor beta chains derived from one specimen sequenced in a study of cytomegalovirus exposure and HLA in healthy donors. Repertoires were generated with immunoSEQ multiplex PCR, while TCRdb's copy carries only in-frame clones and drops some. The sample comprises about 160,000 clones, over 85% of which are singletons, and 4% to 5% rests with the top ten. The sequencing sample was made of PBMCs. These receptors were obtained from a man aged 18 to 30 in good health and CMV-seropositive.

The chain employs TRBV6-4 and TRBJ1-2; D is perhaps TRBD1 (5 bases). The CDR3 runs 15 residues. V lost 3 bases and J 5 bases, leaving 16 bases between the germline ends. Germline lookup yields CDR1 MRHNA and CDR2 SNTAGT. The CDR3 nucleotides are TGTGCCAGCAGTGAAGACAGCCAAATGGGGTATGGCTACACCTTC. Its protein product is CASSEDSQMGYGYTF.

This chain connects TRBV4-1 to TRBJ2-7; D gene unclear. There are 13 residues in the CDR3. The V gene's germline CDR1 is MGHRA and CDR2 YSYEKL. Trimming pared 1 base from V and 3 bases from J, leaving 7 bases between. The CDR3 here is CASSQGIDYEQYF. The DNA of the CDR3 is TGCGCCAGCAGCCAAGGCATAGACTACGAGCAGTACTTC.

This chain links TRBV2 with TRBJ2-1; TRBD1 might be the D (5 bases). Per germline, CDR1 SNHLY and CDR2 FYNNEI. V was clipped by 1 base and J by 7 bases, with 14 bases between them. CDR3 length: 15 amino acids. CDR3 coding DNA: TGTGCCAGCAGTGAAGATCAAAGGGGCCATAATGAGCAGTTCTTC. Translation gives CASSEDQRGHNEQFF.

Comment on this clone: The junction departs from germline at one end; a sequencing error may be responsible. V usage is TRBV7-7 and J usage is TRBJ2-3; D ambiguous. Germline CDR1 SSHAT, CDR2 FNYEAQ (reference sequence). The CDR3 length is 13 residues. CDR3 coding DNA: TGTGCTAGCAGCCATGATAGCATAGATACGCAGTATTTT. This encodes CASSHDSIDTQYF.

The CDR3 reads CASSILAGNEQFF. CDR3 in DNA: TGCGCCAGCAGTATACTAGCGGGCAATGAGCAGTTCTTC. This chain links TRBV5-1 with TRBJ2-1; 9 bases are a match to TRBD2. The germline V gene encodes CDR1 SGHRS and CDR2 YFSETQ. The trim removed 5 bases at V and 6 bases at J, leaving 3 bases unmatched. The length of the CDR3 is 13 residues.

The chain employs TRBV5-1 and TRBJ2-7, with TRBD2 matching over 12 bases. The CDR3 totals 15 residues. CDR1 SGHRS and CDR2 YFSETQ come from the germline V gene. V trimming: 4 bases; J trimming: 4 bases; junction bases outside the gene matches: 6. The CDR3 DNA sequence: TGCGCCAGCAGCCGATCCGGGACTAGCGGGTACGAGCAGTACTTC. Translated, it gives CASSRSGTSGYEQYF. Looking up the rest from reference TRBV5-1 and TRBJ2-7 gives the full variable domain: KAGVTQTPRYLIKTRGQQVTLSCSPISGHRSVSWYQQTPGQGLQFLFEYFSETQRNKGNFPGRFSGRQFSNSRSEMNVSTLELGDSALYLCASSRSGTSGYEQYFGPGTRLTVT.

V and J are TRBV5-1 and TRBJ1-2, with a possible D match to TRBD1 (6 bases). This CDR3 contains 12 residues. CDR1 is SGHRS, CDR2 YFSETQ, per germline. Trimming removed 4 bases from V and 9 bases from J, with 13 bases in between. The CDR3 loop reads CASSARGASYTF. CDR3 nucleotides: TGCGCCAGCAGCGCTCGGGGGGCTAGCTACACCTTC.

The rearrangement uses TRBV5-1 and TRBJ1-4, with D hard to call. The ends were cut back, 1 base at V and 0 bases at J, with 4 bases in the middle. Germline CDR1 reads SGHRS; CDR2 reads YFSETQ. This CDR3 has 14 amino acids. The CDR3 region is CASSLTATNEKLFF. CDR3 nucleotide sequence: TGCGCCAGCAGCTTGACAGCAACTAATGAAAAACTGTTTTTT.

CDR3 coding DNA: TGCGCCAGCAGTTCGAAGCGGAGTTTAGGGGGAACTACCTACGAGCAGTACTTC. This sequence encodes CASSSKRSLGGTTYEQYF. The chain has TRBV4-1 and TRBJ2-7; tentative D call: TRBD1 (6 bases). The germline gives CDR1 MGHRA, CDR2 YSYEKL. CDR3 size: 18 residues. V was shortened by 6 bases and J by 2 bases, with 26 bases between the two germline ends.

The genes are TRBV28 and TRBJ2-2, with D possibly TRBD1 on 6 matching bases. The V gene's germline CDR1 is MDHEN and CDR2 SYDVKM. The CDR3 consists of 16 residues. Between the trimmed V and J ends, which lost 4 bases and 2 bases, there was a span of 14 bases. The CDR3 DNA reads TGTGCCAGCAGTTCCACCGGGACATTTAACACCGGGGAGCTGTTTTTT. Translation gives CASSSTGTFNTGELFF.

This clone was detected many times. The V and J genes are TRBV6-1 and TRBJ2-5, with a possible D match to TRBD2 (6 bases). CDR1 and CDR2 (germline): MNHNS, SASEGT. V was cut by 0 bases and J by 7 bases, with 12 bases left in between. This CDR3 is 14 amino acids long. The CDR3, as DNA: TGTGCCAGCAGTGAAGCTGGGGAGGTTCCGACCCAGTACTTC. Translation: CASSEAGEVPTQYF.

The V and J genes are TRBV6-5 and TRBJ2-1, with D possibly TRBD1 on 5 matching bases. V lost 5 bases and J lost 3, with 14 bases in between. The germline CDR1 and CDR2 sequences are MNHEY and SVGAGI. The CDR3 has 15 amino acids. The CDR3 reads CASSVQGNDYNEQFF. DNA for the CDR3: TGTGCCAGCAGTGTTCAGGGTAACGACTACAATGAGCAGTTCTTC.

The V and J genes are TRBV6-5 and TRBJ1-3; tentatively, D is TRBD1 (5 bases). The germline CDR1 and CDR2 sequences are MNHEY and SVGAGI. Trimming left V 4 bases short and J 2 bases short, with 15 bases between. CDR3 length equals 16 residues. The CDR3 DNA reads TGTGCCAGCAGTTCCTCAGGAGGGGTTCCTGGAAACACCATATATTTT. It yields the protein CASSSSGGVPGNTIYF.

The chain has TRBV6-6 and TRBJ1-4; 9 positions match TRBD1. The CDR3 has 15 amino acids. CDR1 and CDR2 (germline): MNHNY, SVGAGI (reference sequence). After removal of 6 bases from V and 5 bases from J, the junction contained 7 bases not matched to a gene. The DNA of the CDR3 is TGTGCCAGCAGCGCCACGGGACAGGGAAATGAAAAACTGTTTTTT. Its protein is CASSATGQGNEKLFF.

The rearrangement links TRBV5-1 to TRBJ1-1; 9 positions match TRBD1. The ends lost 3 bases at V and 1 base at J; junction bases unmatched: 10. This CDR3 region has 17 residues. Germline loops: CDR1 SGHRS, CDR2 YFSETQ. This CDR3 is CASSYNRGRGTNTEAFF. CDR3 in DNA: TGCGCCAGCAGCTACAACAGGGGGCGCGGTACGAACACTGAAGCTTTCTTT.

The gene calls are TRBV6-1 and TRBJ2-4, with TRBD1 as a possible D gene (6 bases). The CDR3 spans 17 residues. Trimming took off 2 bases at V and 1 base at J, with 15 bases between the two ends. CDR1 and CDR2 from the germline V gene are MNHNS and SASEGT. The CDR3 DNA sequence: TGTGCCAGCAGTGAATGGGCTGGCAGGGGTGCCAAAAACATTCAGTACTTC. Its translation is CASSEWAGRGAKNIQYF.